The rows below give T cell receptor beta chains drawn from one sample of a study of beta chain features in type 1 diabetes. This table comes from immunoSEQ multiplex PCR, and its TCRdb copy is limited to in-frame clones, with some not included. The table lists 200,000 to 250,000 clones, approximately 15% of them singletons. Sequencing was done on a sample of naive CD4+ T cells from blood. These receptors were taken from a man aged 25-45 years with type 1 diabetes. CDR3s include the opening cysteine and the closing phenylalanine or tryptophan. The D gene is left open where the match is weak. The size entry is marked missing in some rows and otherwise reads once, few, many or a size class.

v_call	d_call	clone_size	j_call	cdr3_nt	cdr3_aa
TRBV25-1	TRBD1	-	TRBJ2-2	TGTGCCAGCAGCAGGGGGCTGGACACCGGGGAGCTGTTTTTT	CASSRGLDTGELFF
TRBV5-1	-	-	TRBJ2-3	TGCGCCAGCAGCTTGGGGACAGCCCTAAGCACAGATACGCAGTATTTT	CASSLGTALSTDTQYF
TRBV25-1	TRBD1	-	TRBJ1-2	TGTGCCAGCAGTCCCGACCCTCCGACAGGGGCAAACTATGGCTACACCTTC	CASSPDPPTGANYGYTF
TRBV30	-	few	TRBJ1-2	TGTGCCCTCGAGCGGGGGGCGCCGAGTTTGCCTAACTATGGCTACACCTTC	CALERGAPSLPNYGYTF
TRBV10-3	TRBD2	few	TRBJ2-3	TGTGCCATCAGCCCCAGCGGGAGCGGGACAGATACGCAGTATTTT	CAISPSGSGTDTQYF
TRBV9	TRBD1	-	TRBJ1-2	TGTGCCAGCAGCGTAGCGCAGGGGGATCGCTACACCTTC	CASSVAQGDRYTF
TRBV27	-	-	TRBJ2-1	TGTGCCAGCATACCCGGGACAGGGTTTCTCGGGGGGGGCTCCTACAATGAGCAGTTCTTC	CASIPGTGFLGGGSYNEQFF
TRBV5-6	TRBD2	-	TRBJ2-1	TGTGCCAGCAGCTTGGAGGCGGGGGGCAACTACAATGAGCAGTTCTTC	CASSLEAGGNYNEQFF
TRBV5-6	TRBD1	-	TRBJ1-1	TGTGCCAGCAGCCGTCCTAGGACAGGCAAAGCTTTCTTT	CASSRPRTGKAFF
TRBV5-1	TRBD1	-	TRBJ1-4	TGCGCCAGCAGCCCGGGACAGGGGACAACTAATGAAAAACTGTTTTTT	CASSPGQGTTNEKLFF
TRBV5-1	TRBD2	few	TRBJ2-3	TGCGCCAGCAGCTGGGGACTAGCGGGACAACGAGATACGCAGTATTTT	CASSWGLAGQRDTQYF
TRBV18	TRBD1	few	TRBJ1-1	TGTGCCAGCTCACCTACAGGGGTAGTTGAAGCTTTCTTT	CASSPTGVVEAFF
TRBV12-5	-	-	TRBJ1-5	TGTGCTAGTGGTTTGGTACGAGACGGAGAAAGGTATAGCAATCAGCCCCAGCATTTT	CASGLVRDGERYSNQPQHF
TRBV2	TRBD1	few	TRBJ2-1	TGTGCCAGCAGTGTGGACAGGGGAACCCTTTACAATGAGCAGTTCTTC	CASSVDRGTLYNEQFF
TRBV5-1	-	-	TRBJ2-2	TGCGCCAGCAGCATAAGACAGAGAGGAAATGGCGGGGAGCTGTTTTTT	CASSIRQRGNGGELFF
TRBV4-1	-	few	TRBJ2-1	TGCGCCAGCAGCCAAAAGGGACTGGTGTACAATGAGCAGTTCTTC	CASSQKGLVYNEQFF
TRBV6-6	-	few	TRBJ1-1	TGTGCCAGCAGTTACTCGATGGAGGCGATTGAAGCTTTCTTT	CASSYSMEAIEAFF
TRBV5-4	-	-	TRBJ2-7	TGTGCCAGCAGCGGAGGGGTACGCTCCTACGAGCAGTACTTC	CASSGGVRSYEQYF
TRBV4-1	TRBD1	-	TRBJ1-2	TGCGCCAGCAGCCAGGGGGACAGCAATGGCTACACCTTC	CASSQGDSNGYTF
TRBV7-9	-	-	TRBJ2-2	TGTGCCAGCAGCTTAGCAGGCGGCTCGACCGGGGAGCTGTTTTTT	CASSLAGGSTGELFF
TRBV6-6	-	-	TRBJ1-3	TGTGCCACCCGCTCGGGGGGTCGCTCTGGAAACACCATATATTTT	CATRSGGRSGNTIYF
TRBV30	-	-	TRBJ2-1	TGTGCCGCATCAGACAGTGACTACAATGAGCAGTTCTTC	CAASDSDYNEQFF
TRBV2	TRBD1	-	TRBJ1-4	TGTGCCAGCAGTACTGGGACAGCCTCTAATGAAAAACTGTTTTTT	CASSTGTASNEKLFF
TRBV2	-	-	TRBJ2-7	TGTGCCAGTCATCTCGGGGACGAGCAGTACTTC	CASHLGDEQYF
TRBV10-1	TRBD1	-	TRBJ2-5	TGCGCCAGCAGTGAGCTCGGGACAGCCCAAAAGGAGGAGACCCAGTACTTC	CASSELGTAQKEETQYF
TRBV6-6	TRBD1	-	TRBJ1-1	TGTGCCAGCAGGGACGGACAGGGGAACACTGAAGCTTTCTTT	CASRDGQGNTEAFF
TRBV18	TRBD1	few	TRBJ2-7	TGTGCCAGCTCACAAGGGACAGGGGGCCCCTACGAGCAGTACTTC	CASSQGTGGPYEQYF
TRBV7-2	TRBD2	-	TRBJ2-7	TGTGCCAGCAGCCCCAGACTAGCGGGAGGCTCAGGGGAGCAGTACTTC	CASSPRLAGGSGEQYF
TRBV5-6	TRBD1	-	TRBJ1-6	TGTGCCAGCAGCATGCGACAGGGTGCTGCCTTCCACTTT	CASSMRQGAAFHF
TRBV6-5	-	-	TRBJ2-7	TGTGCCAGCAGTCGGACTTACTCCTACGAGCAGTACTTC	CASSRTYSYEQYF
TRBV6-5	-	few	TRBJ1-2	TGTGCCAGCAGCCGGACTCCGGGGGGCTACACCTTC	CASSRTPGGYTF
TRBV9	-	few	TRBJ1-3	TGTGCCAGCAGCCCGGACTTACGAAGCTCTGGAAACACCATATATTTT	CASSPDLRSSGNTIYF
TRBV2	-	-	TRBJ1-2	TGTGCCAGCACTCAGAGCCGAGGGAACGGCGGCTACACCTTC	CASTQSRGNGGYTF
TRBV29-1	TRBD2	-	TRBJ2-1	TGCAGTGCGGGACTAGCGGGAGTTGACAATGAGCAGTTCTTC	CSAGLAGVDNEQFF
TRBV9	-	-	TRBJ1-1	TGTGCCAGCAGTACGCTTACAGGGAGGGGAGCTGAAGCTTTCTTT	CASSTLTGRGAEAFF
TRBV28	TRBD1	-	TRBJ2-7	TGTGCCAGCAGTTCCCCAGGACAGGACGAGCAGTACTTC	CASSSPGQDEQYF
TRBV7-6	TRBD1	-	TRBJ1-2	TGTGCCAGCGGAACCGGGACAGGGGCGGATGGCTACACCTTC	CASGTGTGADGYTF
TRBV28	TRBD2	-	TRBJ2-7	TGTGCCAGCAGCCTCGGACTAGCGGGAGGATCCTACGAGCAGTACTTC	CASSLGLAGGSYEQYF
TRBV30	TRBD1	few	TRBJ1-2	TGTGCCTGGAGTGGACAGGGTGGCGGCTACACCTTC	CAWSGQGGGYTF